This TCR beta chain was observed in a study of blood T cell repertoires in COVID-19. About the study: Collection of acute and convalescent COVID-19 samples took place in the United States, Italy and Spain. Sample material is recorded as cDNA or gDNA derived from T cells, B-cell-depleted T cells, or PBMCs.

TCRdb's table, derived via immunoSEQ multiplex PCR, lists solely in-frame clones and lacks some. This sample has around 220,000 clones; about 80% occur once, and the top ten carry 7.5% to 9%. CDR3 length: 12 amino acids. Trimming pared 6 bases from V and 7 bases from J, leaving 13 bases between. CDR1 and CDR2 from the germline V gene are MNHEY and SVGAGI. The sequencing input was peripheral blood. The V call is TRBV6-5, the J call TRBJ2-7; maybe TRBD1 (7 bases). The TCR sequence derives from a woman older than 75 with COVID-19, enrolled during active disease. Here the CDR3 DNA reads TGTGCCAGCAGCGGACAGGCGGGGGAGCAGTACTTC. This sequence encodes CASSGQAGEQYF.